The source of this T cell receptor beta chain is a study of T cell repertoires in cytomegalovirus infection. For the study at large: The study used recently identified HLA-C-restricted and well-studied HLA-B-restricted CMV epitopes. Public TCR beta signatures were indicative of both CMV infection and a matching HLA type.

Whole-study results and caveats: It was HLA-C-restricted CMV-specific TCR beta clonotypes that dominated the response ex vivo. Individuals carrying CMV plus the relevant HLA were identified by cumulative frequency of public TCR beta families.

This clonotype was seen only a few times. Its antigen is unknown. TCRdb re-called the reads through MiXCR, storing one row per CDR3 protein. The table lists a few hundred thousand distinct CDR3 sequences, about 25% of them singletons. Germline values: CDR1 MNHNS, CDR2 SASEGT. The length of the CDR3 is 13 residues. V was trimmed by 8 bases and J by 4 bases, leaving 15 bases between them. The specimen comprised cultured PBMCs, sampled from culture after CMV antigen stimulation. This sequence joins TRBV6-1 and TRBJ2-7; D is unresolved. The sequence was collected from a human donor in good health (CMV status not recorded). Some clones in this sample may be carry-over from other donors' samples. In DNA form, the CDR3 reads TGTGCCAGCGGGCTATGGTCAGGATACGAGCAGTACGTC. Translated: CASGLWSGYEQYV.